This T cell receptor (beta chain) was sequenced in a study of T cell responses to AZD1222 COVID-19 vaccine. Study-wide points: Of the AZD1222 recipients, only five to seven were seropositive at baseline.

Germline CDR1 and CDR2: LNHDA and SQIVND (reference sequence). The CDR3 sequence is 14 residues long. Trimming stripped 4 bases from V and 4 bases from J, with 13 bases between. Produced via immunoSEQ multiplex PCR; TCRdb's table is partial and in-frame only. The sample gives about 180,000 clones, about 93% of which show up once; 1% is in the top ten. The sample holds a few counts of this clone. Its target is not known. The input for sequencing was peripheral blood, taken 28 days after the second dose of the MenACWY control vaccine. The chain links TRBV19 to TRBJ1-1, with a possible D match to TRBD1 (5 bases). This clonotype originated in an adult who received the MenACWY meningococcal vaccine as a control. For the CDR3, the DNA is TGTGCCAGTAGTAGGTCGGGGGAGCGCACTGAAGCTTTCTTT. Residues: CASSRSGERTEAFF.